This note documents a single TCR beta chain sequence. Germline loops: CDR1 SGDLS, CDR2 YYNGEE. This CDR3 comprises 17 residues. Trimming removed 1 base from V and 2 bases from J; junction bases left unmatched: 8. As handled by the study authors: For nucleated cells, counts were estimated from reference gene primer amplification. The repertoire was sequenced with immunoSEQ multiplex PCR; TCRdb's copy has only in-frame clones and lacks some. That table gives V, J and clone size, and the DNA gave D and trimming. The data show under 150,000 clones, with more than 75% seen just once and 4.6% held by the top ten. The data stem from a study of blood T cell repertoires in COVID-19. Study as a whole: Italy, Spain and the United States were the sources of the convalescent and acute COVID-19 samples. From T cells, B-cell-depleted T cells, or PBMCs came the material, which was cDNA or gDNA.

The material sequenced was peripheral blood. The J gene is TRBJ2-2, the V gene TRBV9; 7 nucleotides line up with TRBD2. This receptor was identified in a man aged 60-69 years with COVID-19, enrolled during active disease. The CDR3 loop is CASSVNPSGTNTGELFF. In DNA form, the CDR3 reads TGTGCCAGCAGCGTAAACCCCAGCGGGACCAACACCGGGGAGCTGTTTTTT.